These 5 T cell receptor beta chains were sequenced from one sample in a study of shared clonotypes between healthy human individuals. Produced via immunoSEQ multiplex PCR; TCRdb's table is partial and in-frame only. This repertoire shows under 700,000 clones, approximately 95% found once; its top ten account for approximately 0.11%. Only CD45RO-negative cells positively selected for CCR7 counted as naive CD8 cells, so terminally differentiated effector memory CD45RA+ cells were excluded. Sequenced input: naive CD8+ T cells sorted from blood. The source of these receptors is a young woman in good health.

A few counts support this clone. This chain joins TRBV7-9 and TRBJ1-2; no clear D gene. Trimming left V 8 bases short and J 0 bases short, with 10 bases between. This CDR3 region has 13 residues. The V gene's germline CDR1 is SEHNR and CDR2 FQNEAQ (reference sequence). The CDR3 DNA is TGTGCCAGCGCCCCGACCGCTAACTATGGCTACACCTTC. It specifies CASAPTANYGYTF.

This chain uses TRBV7-2 with TRBJ2-3; TRBD2 matches at 9 bases. After removal of 5 bases from V and 6 bases from J, the junction contained 12 bases not matched to a gene. CDR1 is SGHTA and CDR2 is FQGNSA in the germline V gene. The CDR3 is made up of 16 amino acids. The CDR3 reads CASSMRYAGLADTQYF. The DNA for the CDR3 is TGTGCCAGCAGCATGAGATACGCAGGACTAGCGGATACGCAGTATTTT.

Details on this clone: This same CDR3 is encoded by further DNA sequences in the sample. The chain uses TRBV7-9 and TRBJ2-7; D may match TRBD1 or TRBD2 (6 bases each). V was trimmed by 5 bases and J by 4 bases, leaving 12 bases between them. The CDR3 contains 13 residues. Germline CDR1 reads SEHNR; CDR2 reads FQNEAQ (reference sequence). CDR3 region: CASSLGGGYEQYF. The CDR3 DNA sequence: TGTGCCAGCAGCCTTGGAGGGGGGTACGAGCAGTACTTC.

The V gene is TRBV7-9, the J gene TRBJ1-5; D remains ambiguous. Trimming pared 1 base from V and 8 bases from J, leaving 12 bases between. The germline V gene encodes CDR1 SEHNR and CDR2 FQNEAQ (reference sequence). CDR3 length equals 14 residues. CDR3 bases: TGTGCCAGCAGCTTAGAGGCTTCTGGGGAGCCCCAGCATTTT. Translated: CASSLEASGEPQHF.

The chain carries TRBV5-5 and TRBJ2-7, with 8 bases identical to TRBD1. This CDR3 is 15 amino acids long. Germline V gene sequence: CDR1 SGHKS, CDR2 YYEKEE (reference sequence). The J segment lost 2 bases and the V segment lost 3 bases, leaving 7 bases of the junction unmatched. CDR3 sequence (DNA): TGTGCCAGCAGCTCCGAGACAGGGGTGGCCTACGAGCAGTACTTC. Translating it yields CASSSETGVAYEQYF.